Below, 17 T cell receptor beta chains from the same sample are listed, as sequenced in a study of control samples from healthy donors and cancer patients. Generated by immunoSEQ multiplex PCR, the TCRdb table keeps only in-frame clones and is missing some. The repertoire consists of about 20,000 clones, with roughly 91% occurring once and the leading ten covering about a tenth. The sequencing sample was made of PBMCs. These receptors came from a woman aged 60-70 years with head and neck cancer.

The genes are TRBV4-2 and TRBJ1-4; TRBD1 aligns across 11 bases. Trimming took 4 bases from V and 8 from J; bases not matched to a gene: 6. Germline values: CDR1 LGHNA, CDR2 YNFKEQ. The CDR3 length is 15 residues. The CDR3 coding sequence is TGTGCCAGCAGCCCGGGGACAGGGGGTGGCGAAAAACTGTTTTTT. This gives the protein CASSPGTGGGEKLFF.

The chain links TRBV7-9 to TRBJ2-7, with a tentative D call TRBD1 (5 bases). The CDR3 contains 12 residues. Per the germline V gene, CDR1 is SEHNR and CDR2 is FQNEAQ (reference sequence). Trimming removed 2 bases from V and 11 bases from J, with 13 bases in between. Here the CDR3 reads CASSLPQGREYF. Written as DNA, the CDR3 is TGTGCCAGCAGCTTACCTCAGGGCCGGGAGTACTTC. Combining the CDR3 with reference TRBV7-9 and TRBJ2-7 gives the whole variable domain DTGVSQNPRHKITKRGQNVTFRCDPISEHNRLYWYRQTLGQGPEFLTYFQNEAQLEKSRLLSDRFSAERPKGSFSTLEIQRTEQGDSAMYLCASSLPQGREYFGPGTRLTVT.

The chain has TRBV19 and TRBJ1-1; 7 bases map to TRBD1. The length of the CDR3 is 15 residues. The junction had 10 bases not matched to a gene; V was cut back by 6 bases and J by 3 bases. Germline lookup yields CDR1 LNHDA and CDR2 SQIVND (reference sequence). CDR3 nucleotides: TGTGCCAGTAGGCCAGAGACAGGGTGGGACACTGAAGCTTTCTTT. Translating it yields CASRPETGWDTEAFF.

This chain joins TRBV10-3 and TRBJ2-7; unclear D gene. Trimming took 3 bases from V and 3 from J, leaving 21 bases between them. CDR3 size: 17 residues. CDR1 and CDR2 from the germline V gene are ENHRY and SYGVKD. CDR3 in amino acids: CAISEVGVVSLLYEQYF. Here the CDR3 DNA reads TGTGCCATCAGTGAAGTTGGGGTTGTCTCCCTACTCTACGAGCAGTACTTC.

The chain has TRBV29-1 and TRBJ1-1; D is uncertain. This CDR3 has 13 residues. Germline CDR1 reads SQVTM; CDR2 reads ANQGSEA. The V end was cut by 0 bases, the J end by 0 bases, with 5 bases between. The CDR3 sequence is CSVEDRLNTEAFF. The CDR3 nucleotides read TGCAGCGTTGAAGACAGGCTGAACACTGAAGCTTTCTTT.

V is TRBV27 and J is TRBJ2-1; 9 positions match TRBD2. This CDR3 is 20 amino acids long. V gave up 0 bases and J gave up 7 bases; unmatched junction bases: 19. Germline CDR1 MNHEY, CDR2 SMNVEV (reference sequence). The CDR3 sequence: CASSLSAGGPTRRVGNEQFF. The CDR3 nucleotides read TGTGCCAGCAGTTTATCTGCGGGAGGGCCGACTAGAAGGGTAGGGAATGAGCAGTTCTTC.

The V call is TRBV19, the J call TRBJ2-1; D is perhaps TRBD2 (6 bases). Per germline, CDR1 LNHDA and CDR2 SQIVND (reference sequence). V shed 3 bases and J shed 7 bases, with 13 bases lying between them. CDR3 length: 14 residues. The CDR3, as DNA: TGTGCCAGTAGTATTTCGGGAGAATGGAATGAGCAGTTCTTC. Translating it yields CASSISGEWNEQFF.

The chain has TRBV27 and TRBJ1-2; possibly TRBD1 for D (6 bases). The CDR3 covers 15 residues. V lost 3 bases, J lost 3 bases, and 14 bases lay in between. CDR1 is MNHEY, CDR2 SMNVEV, per germline (reference sequence). The CDR3 DNA sequence: TGTGCCAGCAGTTTTGTTCCGGCAGGGGACTATGGCTACACCTTC. As protein: CASSFVPAGDYGYTF.

This rearrangement joins TRBV5-6 to TRBJ2-2; 9 bases agree with TRBD1. The J segment lost 5 bases and the V segment lost 4 bases, leaving 6 bases of the junction unmatched. Germline V gene data show CDR1 as SGHDT and CDR2 as YYEEEE. The CDR3 extends over 15 amino acids. The CDR3 DNA reads TGTGCCAGCAGCCGACAGGGGGTATTGACCGGGGAGCTGTTTTTT. Residues: CASSRQGVLTGELFF.

This sequence joins TRBV7-3 and TRBJ2-1; D is unresolved. Germline V gives CDR1 SGHTA, CDR2 FQGTGA. V was pared by 5 bases and J by 0 bases, with 11 bases between. This CDR3 comprises 15 residues. The CDR3 reads CASSPLRSSYNEQFF. In DNA form, the CDR3 reads TGTGCCAGCAGCCCCCTACGGAGCTCCTACAATGAGCAGTTCTTC.

The chain joins TRBV9 to TRBJ2-7; possibly TRBD2 for D (6 bases). Trimming left V 2 bases short and J 2 bases short, with 8 bases between. The germline gives CDR1 SGDLS, CDR2 YYNGEE. The CDR3 spans 13 residues. The chain's CDR3 is CASSVGGTYEQYF. CDR3 in DNA: TGTGCCAGCAGCGTGGGCGGGACCTACGAGCAGTACTTC.

The chain joins TRBV9 to TRBJ2-7; D is unresolved. V lost 0 bases to trimming and J lost 7 bases, with 17 bases between them. Germline V CDR1 and CDR2: SGDLS, YYNGEE. CDR3 length: 15 amino acids. Here the CDR3 reads CASSVGQVALGEQYF. CDR3 coding DNA: TGTGCCAGCAGCGTAGGGCAGGTTGCCCTTGGGGAGCAGTACTTC.

This clone was observed a few times. The chain carries TRBV18 and TRBJ2-5; no definite D call. Germline assignment: CDR1 KGHSH and CDR2 LQKENI. V was pared by 4 bases and J by 4 bases, with 13 bases between. This CDR3 contains 14 residues. CDR3 loop: CASSLTPVGETQYF. As DNA, the CDR3 is TGTGCCAGCTCACTTACCCCAGTCGGAGAGACCCAGTACTTC.

V is TRBV18 and J is TRBJ1-2; 7 bases agree with TRBD1. V shed 2 bases and J 6 bases; nucleotides not matched to a gene: 3. This CDR3 spans 13 amino acids. Germline lookup yields CDR1 KGHSH and CDR2 LQKENI. The CDR3 loop reads CASSPVQGDGYTF. In DNA form, the CDR3 reads TGTGCCAGCTCACCAGTCCAGGGGGATGGCTACACCTTC.

This clone was counted a single time. J is TRBJ1-5 and V is TRBV27; 8 bases fit TRBD1. Germline trimming cut 6 bases from V and 6 bases from J; bases unmatched to any gene: 10. This CDR3 has 15 residues. Per the germline V gene, CDR1 is MNHEY and CDR2 is SMNVEV (reference sequence). DNA of the CDR3: TGTGCCAGCAGCCCAGGACAGGGATTTGGTCAGCCCCAGCATTTT. This encodes CASSPGQGFGQPQHF.

The chain recombines TRBV18 with TRBJ2-1; possible D gene TRBD1, 6 bases. V gave up 2 bases and J gave up 6 bases, with 11 bases separating them. Germline CDR1 KGHSH, CDR2 LQKENI. The CDR3 spans 14 residues. The CDR3 sequence: CASSPGQRVNEQFF. The CDR3 DNA reads TGTGCCAGCTCACCAGGACAGCGTGTCAATGAGCAGTTCTTC.

The chain recombines TRBV15 with TRBJ2-5; 7 bases align to TRBD2. The germline gives CDR1 LNHNV, CDR2 YYDKDF (reference sequence). V gave up 0 bases and J gave up 2 bases; unmatched junction bases: 9. The CDR3 length is 17 residues. The CDR3 DNA sequence: TGTGCCACCAGCAGAGAATCGAGAGCGGGACCTCAAGAGACCCAGTACTTC. It specifies CATSRESRAGPQETQYF.